A selection of T cell receptor beta chains follows, all from one sample in a study of early T cells in non-severe SARS-CoV-2 infection. TCRdb re-called the 5' RACE reads through MiXCR, storing one row per CDR3 protein. The sample includes some 52,000 distinct CDR3 sequences, 7% to 9% of them seen just once. Sequences were obtained from whole blood. These receptors came from an adult who was a healthcare worker with PCR-confirmed SARS-CoV-2 infection or an uninfected control (not recorded which). The CDR3 runs from the conserved cysteine through the conserved F or W. The D gene is left open where the match is weak. The size entry is marked missing in some rows and otherwise reads once, few, many or a size class.

J,V,D,size,DNA,CDR3
TRBJ1-5,TRBV2,NA,NA,TGTGCCAGCACATGGACGGGGAATCAGCCCCAGCATTTT,CASTWTGNQPQHF
TRBJ1-1,TRBV20-1,NA,NA,TGCAGTGCTAGAGATACGCCAGGGGTGATCACTGAAGCTTTCTTT,CSARDTPGVITEAFF
TRBJ1-5,TRBV10-3,TRBD1,NA,TGTGCCATCAGGAATGGACAGGGGAGCAATCAGCCCCAGCATTTT,CAIRNGQGSNQPQHF
TRBJ2-1,TRBV6-1,TRBD2,many,TGTGCCAGCAGTGATGCCTTACTAGCGGGGGCCTACAATGAGCAGTTCTTC,CASSDALLAGAYNEQFF
TRBJ2-3,TRBV7-9,NA,many,TGTGCCAGCAGCTTGCTCCCAGGGGGGCAAGATACGCAGTATTTT,CASSLLPGGQDTQYF
TRBJ2-3,TRBV2,TRBD2,NA,TGTGCCGTGATTCTCCGGGACTATTCCGACGATACGCAGTATTTT,CAVILRDYSDDTQYF
TRBJ2-1,TRBV14,TRBD2,NA,TGTGCCAGCAGCCAAGGTACCGGGACTAGTAAGTTCTTC,CASSQGTGTSKFF
TRBJ1-1,TRBV20-1,TRBD1,medium-sized,TGCAGTGCTAGGACAGGGGACACTGAAGCTTTCTTT,CSARTGDTEAFF
TRBJ2-1,TRBV7-7,NA,NA,TGTGCTAGCAGCTTAGCAGGGGACAATGAGCAGTTCTTC,CASSLAGDNEQFF
TRBJ2-1,TRBV30,NA,few,TGTGCCTGGAAGGGTGACAATGAGCAGTTCTTC,CAWKGDNEQFF
TRBJ1-2,TRBV9,TRBD1,NA,TGTGCCAGCAGCCCGGGACAGGGTAGGGAGGGCTACACCTTC,CASSPGQGREGYTF
TRBJ2-3,TRBV27,NA,NA,TGTGCCAGCAGTTTCTCGCTGAGGCGGACTAGCACAGATACGCAGTATTTT,CASSFSLRRTSTDTQYF